The 30 T cell receptor beta chains reported below all come from one sample, sequenced in a study of PD-L1 blockade in urothelial cancer. This table comes from immunoSEQ multiplex PCR, and its TCRdb copy is limited to in-frame clones, with some not included. Seen here are about 72,000 clones, roughly 86% observed once, and the top ten hold about 16%. Documented time point: pretreatment peripheral blood. The sample consisted of PBMCs, taken around atezolizumab (anti-PD-L1) treatment. These receptors all stem from a man in his 60s with urothelial cancer.

The chain is built from TRBV9 and TRBJ1-1; TRBD1 is a possible D gene (6 bases). This CDR3 comprises 15 residues. With 2 bases removed from V and 5 bases from J, the gap between germline ends came to 16 bases. Germline values: CDR1 SGDLS, CDR2 YYNGEE. The CDR3 is CASSVDQGQGTEAFF. The CDR3 nucleotides are TGTGCCAGCAGCGTGGACCAGGGACAAGGGACTGAAGCTTTCTTT.

The J gene is TRBJ1-3, the V gene TRBV6-5; a weak D match, TRBD1 (6 bases). The germline V gene encodes CDR1 MNHEY and CDR2 SVGAGI. This CDR3 is 14 amino acids long. V gave up 5 bases and J gave up 0 bases, with 8 bases separating them. CDR3 nucleotide sequence: TGTGCCAGCAGTCTGGACAGCTCTGGAAACACCATATATTTT. Protein: CASSLDSSGNTIYF.

This chain connects TRBV7-6 to TRBJ1-1; TRBD1 is a possible D gene (5 bases). V lost 2 bases and J 0 bases, leaving 10 bases between the germline ends. This CDR3 has 15 amino acids. Germline loops: CDR1 SGHVS, CDR2 FNYEAQ. The CDR3 DNA sequence: TGTGCCAGCAGCTTAAGCACGGACATGAACACTGAAGCTTTCTTT. This codes for CASSLSTDMNTEAFF.

V usage is TRBV29-1 and J usage is TRBJ2-7; no clear D. Trimming left V 6 bases short and J 4 bases short, with 16 bases between. Germline CDR1 reads SQVTM; CDR2 reads ANQGSEA. There are 13 residues in the CDR3. CDR3 bases: TGCAGCGTACGGGTCCCCTCCAAGTACGAGCAGTACTTC. It codes for CSVRVPSKYEQYF.

V is TRBV7-9 and J is TRBJ2-5; D unclear. Germline V CDR1 and CDR2: SEHNR, FQNEAQ (reference sequence). The CDR3 totals 15 residues. V lost 2 bases and J lost 9, with 19 bases in between. DNA for the CDR3: TGTGCCAGCAGCTTATCGGCCGCCTATGCGGTGGCCCAGTACTTC. This sequence encodes CASSLSAAYAVAQYF.

This clone was recorded only once. J is TRBJ2-2 and V is TRBV7-9; 9 positions agree with TRBD1. The CDR3 totals 15 residues. The junction had 6 bases not matched to a gene; V was cut back by 4 bases and J by 6 bases. Germline-derived CDR1 and CDR2 are SEHNR and FQNEAQ (reference sequence). The CDR3 is CASSSRTGEAGELFF. In DNA form, the CDR3 reads TGTGCCAGCAGCTCCAGGACAGGGGAAGCCGGGGAGCTGTTTTTT.

V usage is TRBV10-3 and J usage is TRBJ2-3; the match to TRBD2 covers 9 bases. Trimming cost V 2 bases and J 1 base; bases outside gene matches: 1. CDR3 length: 15 residues. Per the germline V gene, CDR1 is ENHRY and CDR2 is SYGVKD. The DNA for the CDR3 is TGTGCCATCAGTGAGCCTAGCGGGGGCACAGATACGCAGTATTTT. Its protein product is CAISEPSGGTDTQYF.

This chain connects TRBV19 to TRBJ1-1; D not certain. V was clipped by 8 bases and J by 0 bases, with 10 bases between them. Germline V CDR1 and CDR2: LNHDA, SQIVND (reference sequence). This CDR3 has 13 residues. CDR3 bases: TGTGCCAGTGGTACCACGGTGAACACTGAAGCTTTCTTT. It specifies CASGTTVNTEAFF.

The rearrangement links TRBV5-1 to TRBJ2-7; possibly TRBD2 for D (6 bases). V was pared by 4 bases and J by 3 bases, with 11 bases between. The length of the CDR3 is 13 residues. CDR1 is SGHRS and CDR2 is YFSETQ in the germline V gene. DNA of the CDR3: TGCGCCAGCAGCCCTGGAGGGGTCTACGAGCAGTACTTC. Translated, it gives CASSPGGVYEQYF.

This clone is a singleton in its sample. The chain uses TRBV7-2 and TRBJ1-1; D might be TRBD1 (5 bases). The V gene's germline CDR1 is SGHTA and CDR2 FQGNSA. This CDR3 has 16 residues. With 5 bases removed from V and 1 base from J, the gap between germline ends came to 17 bases. CDR3 sequence (DNA): TGTGCCAGCAGCCCAGGACGGACACCGAGGAACACTGAAGCTTTCTTT. It yields the protein CASSPGRTPRNTEAFF.

This rearrangement joins TRBV7-9 to TRBJ1-1; D may be TRBD1 (5 bases). This CDR3 has 16 residues. The V end was cut by 5 bases, the J end by 0 bases, with 16 bases between. CDR1 is SEHNR and CDR2 is FQNEAQ in the germline V gene (reference sequence). CDR3 in amino acids: CASSQRAREMNTEAFF. Here the CDR3 DNA reads TGTGCCAGCAGCCAAAGAGCCAGGGAAATGAACACTGAAGCTTTCTTT.

This clone was detected only once. The chain combines TRBV5-8 with TRBJ1-3; D remains unclear. Deletions cut 0 bases from V and 2 bases from J, with 6 bases between. Germline CDR1 SGHTS, CDR2 YDEGEE. The CDR3 length is 14 residues. The CDR3 sequence: CASSLDSAGNTIYF. CDR3 DNA: TGTGCCAGCAGCTTGGATTCGGCTGGAAACACCATATATTTT.

The chain couples TRBV11-2 to TRBJ2-2, with TRBD1 matching 8 bases. CDR3 length: 16 amino acids. V lost 3 bases to trimming and J lost 7 bases; unmatched junction nucleotides: 10. The germline gives CDR1 SGHAT, CDR2 FQNNGV. CDR3 sequence reads: CASSLFQGADGGELFF. CDR3 nucleotide sequence: TGTGCCAGCAGCTTGTTCCAGGGGGCTGACGGCGGGGAGCTGTTTTTT.

The chain carries TRBV27 and TRBJ2-1; 8 bases align to TRBD2. Germline loops: CDR1 MNHEY, CDR2 SMNVEV (reference sequence). This CDR3 comprises 15 residues. J gave up 6 bases and V 5 bases, and 9 bases lay outside the gene matches. The CDR3 loop reads CASSRSGAQPNEQFF. The CDR3 nucleotides read TGTGCCAGCAGTCGTAGCGGGGCGCAGCCCAATGAGCAGTTCTTC.

In DNA, the CDR3 is TGTGCCAGCAGTGAAGAGGGAGGGGCTGAAGCTTTCTTT. This gives the protein CASSEEGGAEAFF. The rearrangement joins TRBV6-4 to TRBJ1-1, with D tentatively TRBD1 (5 bases). V dropped 3 bases and J dropped 6 bases, with 11 bases sitting between them. The CDR3 covers 13 residues. CDR1 is MRHNA, CDR2 SNTAGT, per germline.

The chain carries TRBV30 and TRBJ2-7; 7 positions match TRBD2. The V segment lost 0 bases and the J segment 7 bases; nucleotides outside the gene matches: 6. CDR3 length equals 13 residues. Germline loops: CDR1 GTSNPN, CDR2 SVGIG (reference sequence). CDR3 sequence reads: CAWSVGGGGEQYF. In DNA, the CDR3 is TGTGCCTGGAGTGTAGGCGGGGGAGGGGAGCAGTACTTC.

The chain has TRBV2 and TRBJ2-1, with D unresolved. CDR1 is SNHLY and CDR2 is FYNNEI in the germline V gene. CDR3 length: 10 amino acids. V lost 6 bases and J 5 bases, leaving 2 bases between the germline ends. CDR3 DNA: TGTGCCAGCAGCAACAATGAGCAGTTCTTC. This codes for CASSNNEQFF. The full variable domain, its missing parts supplied by reference TRBV2 and TRBJ2-1, is EPEVTQTPSHQVTQMGQEVILRCVPISNHLYFYWYRQILGQKVEFLVSFYNNEISEKSEIFDDQFSVERPDGSNFTLKIRSTKLEDSAMYFCASSNNEQFFGPGTRLTVL.

This clone appeared a few times. V and J are TRBV7-9 and TRBJ1-4, with TRBD1 matching 9 bases. CDR1 and CDR2 from the germline V gene are SEHNR and FQNEAQ (reference sequence). J gave up 8 bases and V 6 bases, and 7 bases lay outside the gene matches. The CDR3 contains 14 residues. Here the CDR3 DNA reads TGTGCCAGCAGTCCCGGGACAGGGCAGGAAAAACTGTTTTTT. Translated: CASSPGTGQEKLFF.

The chain carries TRBV6-1 and TRBJ2-6, with 8 bases aligning to TRBD2. The J segment lost 4 bases and the V segment lost 0 bases, leaving 2 bases of the junction unmatched. CDR3 size: 16 residues. Germline V lookup: CDR1 MNHNS, CDR2 SASEGT. The CDR3 DNA is TGTGCCAGCAGTGAAGCCCGGGGGGGCGGGGCCAACGTCCTGACTTTC. Its translation is CASSEARGGGANVLTF.

The chain uses TRBV19 and TRBJ2-1; TRBD2 is a possible D gene (5 bases). The V end was cut by 10 bases, the J end by 6 bases, with 16 bases between. There are 13 residues in the CDR3. From germline, CDR1 is LNHDA and CDR2 SQIVND (reference sequence). CDR3 region: CATSKLGGNEQFF. DNA for the CDR3: TGTGCCACTTCAAAACTAGGAGGCAATGAGCAGTTCTTC.

This chain uses TRBV13 with TRBJ2-3; D is perhaps TRBD2 (7 bases). CDR3 length: 14 residues. V gave up 1 base and J gave up 5 bases, with 10 bases separating them. In germline, CDR1 is PRHDT, CDR2 FYEKMQ (reference sequence). The CDR3 nucleotides are TGTGCCAGCAGCTTAGCGGGGGGCTTAGATACGCAGTATTTT. This sequence encodes CASSLAGGLDTQYF.

The J gene is TRBJ1-5, the V gene TRBV27, with 8 bases lining up with TRBD1. After removal of 7 bases from V and 6 bases from J, the junction contained 2 bases not matched to a gene. The CDR3 length is 12 residues. Germline CDR1 MNHEY, CDR2 SMNVEV (reference sequence). CDR3 nucleotide sequence: TGTGCCAGCACCACAGGGGGTCAGCCCCAGCATTTT. It translates to CASTTGGQPQHF.

The CDR3 reads CASSHWTGGGDTQYF. The DNA for the CDR3 is TGTGCCAGCAGCCATTGGACAGGGGGGGGAGATACGCAGTATTTT. The chain couples TRBV7-9 to TRBJ2-3; 10 bases align to TRBD1. V shed 5 bases and J 5 bases; nucleotides not matched to a gene: 7. Germline V gives CDR1 SEHNR, CDR2 FQNEAQ (reference sequence). This CDR3 contains 15 residues.

The chain recombines TRBV5-1 with TRBJ1-3; D is perhaps TRBD1 (5 bases). There are 14 residues in the CDR3. The germline gives CDR1 SGHRS, CDR2 YFSETQ. Trimming pared 2 bases from V and 2 bases from J, leaving 8 bases between. CDR3 sequence (DNA): TGCGCCAGCAGCTTAGGAGGGGCTGGAAACACCATATATTTT. It codes for CASSLGGAGNTIYF.

This chain uses TRBV28 with TRBJ1-4; 7 bases line up with TRBD1. With V trimmed by 3 bases and J by 3 bases, 4 bases remained unmatched. The CDR3 sequence is 15 residues long. Germline lookup yields CDR1 MDHEN and CDR2 SYDVKM. This CDR3 reads CASSFLGTANEKLFF. CDR3 sequence (DNA): TGTGCCAGCAGTTTCCTCGGGACAGCTAATGAAAAACTGTTTTTT.

The rearrangement links TRBV6-6 to TRBJ1-1; no clear D. This CDR3 comprises 14 residues. Germline lookup yields CDR1 MNHNY and CDR2 SVGAGI (reference sequence). Trimming left V 2 bases short and J 1 base short, with 8 bases between. The DNA of the CDR3 is TGTGCCAGCAGTTACCGGGGAACGAACACTGAAGCTTTCTTT. Its protein is CASSYRGTNTEAFF.

The chain employs TRBV5-5 and TRBJ1-2; D possibly corresponds to TRBD1 (5 bases). The length of the CDR3 is 15 residues. Per germline, CDR1 SGHKS and CDR2 YYEKEE (reference sequence). Trimming removed 0 bases from V and 3 bases from J, with 12 bases in between. The chain's CDR3 is CASSLAPGSDYGYTF. The CDR3 DNA reads TGTGCCAGCAGCTTGGCCCCAGGGTCAGACTATGGCTACACCTTC.

The CDR3: CASSSGAGNTIYF. The CDR3 nucleotides are TGTGCCAGCAGCTCTGGGGCAGGGAACACCATATATTTT. The chain is built from TRBV11-2 and TRBJ1-3; TRBD1 is a possible D gene (5 bases). V was trimmed by 4 bases and J by 7 bases, leaving 11 bases between them. The CDR3 contains 13 residues. In germline, CDR1 is SGHAT, CDR2 FQNNGV.

This chain uses TRBV5-6 with TRBJ2-5; the match to TRBD2 covers 10 bases. V shed 1 base and J 2 bases; nucleotides not matched to a gene: 2. The V gene's germline CDR1 is SGHDT and CDR2 YYEEEE. CDR3 length: 15 amino acids. The CDR3 sequence: CASSLRAGGQETQYF. CDR3 sequence (DNA): TGTGCCAGCAGCTTGAGAGCGGGGGGGCAAGAGACCCAGTACTTC.

The rearrangement joins TRBV29-1 to TRBJ2-7; TRBD1 matches 7 bases. Germline V gene sequence: CDR1 SQVTM, CDR2 ANQGSEA. The CDR3 extends over 12 amino acids. After removal of 2 bases from V and 5 bases from J, the junction contained 3 bases not matched to a gene. CDR3 sequence: CSVEPTGDEQYF. Written as DNA, the CDR3 is TGCAGCGTTGAACCAACAGGGGACGAGCAGTACTTC.